This is a list of T cell receptor beta chains from one sample in a study of blood T cell repertoires in COVID-19. TCRdb's copy holds only in-frame clones and misses some; the assay was immunoSEQ multiplex PCR. The table has over 200,000 clones, approximately 90% seen once; the top ten hold under 14%. The sequencing input was peripheral blood. Every receptor here comes from a man aged 45-60 years with COVID-19, enrolled during active disease. Each CDR3 is given with its conserved first and last residue. A D gene is named only where the DNA matches it firmly. A row's size may be missing; if present it is once, few, many or a size class.

j_call v_call cdr3_length d_call clone_size cdr3_nt cdr3_aa
TRBJ2-2 TRBV19 18 . . TGTGCCAGTAGTATAGAAACCAGGACGGGGAGAGGGACCGGGGAGCTGTTTTTT CASSIETRTGRGTGELFF
TRBJ1-3 TRBV7-9 12 TRBD1 few TGTGCCAGCAGTAACAGGGGGAACACCATATATTTT CASSNRGNTIYF
TRBJ2-1 TRBV18 18 TRBD2 . TGTGCCAGCTCTCCACAGTCCCTAGCGGGGGGTTCCTACAATGAGCAGTTCTTC CASSPQSLAGGSYNEQFF
TRBJ1-6 TRBV27 13 . once TGTGCCAGCAGTTTATCCCCGTTATCACCCCTCCACTTT CASSLSPLSPLHF
TRBJ2-7 TRBV5-1 15 . . TGCGCCAGCAGCCGTGACTCCAGCGGCCCCTACGAGCAGTACTTC CASSRDSSGPYEQYF
TRBJ1-2 TRBV29-1 14 . . TGCAGCGCCGACCCTGGCCAGGGTCACTATGGCTACACCTTC CSADPGQGHYGYTF
TRBJ2-2 TRBV9 16 . . TGTGCCAGCAGCACACGGAGGGACTTAATACACGGGGAGCTGTTTTTT CASSTRRDLIHGELFF
TRBJ1-2 TRBV5-1 14 . . TGCGCCAGCAGCTTGGCGGCGGAAACTTATGGCTACACCTTC CASSLAAETYGYTF
TRBJ1-4 TRBV2 13 TRBD1 . TGTGCCAGCAGTGTAGCAGGGGGCGAAAAACTGTTTTTT CASSVAGGEKLFF
TRBJ2-5 TRBV5-1 14 . once TGCGCCAGCAGCCCGGGAAGACAAGGGGAGACCCAGTACTTC CASSPGRQGETQYF
TRBJ1-6 TRBV6-5 15 TRBD1 . TGTGCCAGCAGACACAGGGGGGGCTATAATTCACCCCTCCACTTT CASRHRGGYNSPLHF
TRBJ2-7 TRBV20-1 11 . . TGCAGTGCGAAGGGACACGGTGAGCAGTACTTC CSAKGHGEQYF
TRBJ2-3 TRBV10-1 13 . . TGCGCCAGCAGTGGGGACACAGTGGATACGCAGTATTTT CASSGDTVDTQYF
TRBJ1-6 TRBV2 13 . few TGTGCCAGCAGTCTGGGGGCTAATTCACCCCTCCACTTT CASSLGANSPLHF
TRBJ2-7 TRBV5-1 15 TRBD1 . TGCGCCAGCAGCTTGGGGACAGGGTTTACCTACGAGCAGTACTTC CASSLGTGFTYEQYF
TRBJ1-4 TRBV29-1 14 . few TGCAGCGTTGAAGTGGGGGGGGTTGGTGAAAAACTGTTTTTT CSVEVGGVGEKLFF
TRBJ2-5 TRBV2 13 . . TGTGCCAGCATGGGCGGGACCCAAGAGACCCAGTACTTC CASMGGTQETQYF
TRBJ2-7 TRBV6-6 15 TRBD1 once TGTGCCAGCAGTAACCCGACAGGGAGAGCCTACGAGCAGTACTTC CASSNPTGRAYEQYF
TRBJ1-4 TRBV24-1 15 TRBD1 . TGTGCCACCGGCCCGACAGGGTGGACTAATGAAAAACTGTTTTTT CATGPTGWTNEKLFF
TRBJ1-5 TRBV7-8 16 TRBD1 . TGTGCCAGCAGCAGTCTAGCGGGACAGAAAAATCAGCCCCAGCATTTT CASSSLAGQKNQPQHF
TRBJ1-4 TRBV9 16 . . TGTGCCAGCAGCCCAGGACAGCTCACTAGTCGTGAAAAACTGTTTTTT CASSPGQLTSREKLFF
TRBJ1-3 TRBV11-3 19 . . TGTGCCAGCAGCTTTCGGTTAGGGACACCCATACGCTCTGGAAACACCATATATTTT CASSFRLGTPIRSGNTIYF
TRBJ2-7 TRBV11-2 15 TRBD1 . TGTGCCAGCAGCTTAGCACAGGGACAGGGGTACGAGCAGTACTTC CASSLAQGQGYEQYF
TRBJ2-6 TRBV12-2 18 . once TGTGCAAGTCGCATCCAGGGTAAGTACTTTTCTGGGGCCAACGTCCTGACTTTC CASRIQGKYFSGANVLTF
TRBJ2-1 TRBV27 17 TRBD2 . TGTGCCAGCAGTTTATGGAGGGGATCTAGCGGACTCAATGAGCAGTTCTTC CASSLWRGSSGLNEQFF
TRBJ2-1 TRBV30 19 TRBD1 . TGTGCCTGGAGTGTACGGAGTATCGGGACAGGGAGGTCCTACAATGAGCAGTTCTTC CAWSVRSIGTGRSYNEQFF
TRBJ2-2 TRBV9 16 TRBD1 . TGTGCCAGCAGCGTCAGAGGCGACAGGGTCACCGGGGAGCTGTTTTTT CASSVRGDRVTGELFF
TRBJ1-6 TRBV7-9 15 . few TGTGCCAGCAGCTTAGAGGGGCCCGCCAATTCACCCCTCCACTTT CASSLEGPANSPLHF
TRBJ2-1 TRBV7-8 14 TRBD2 few TGTGCCAGCAGGCCAACTAGCGGCTACAATGAGCAGTTCTTC CASRPTSGYNEQFF
TRBJ2-3 TRBV5-6 16 TRBD2 . TGTGCCAGCAGCTTACGCGGGAGGGCCGACACAGATACGCAGTATTTT CASSLRGRADTDTQYF
TRBJ2-3 TRBV10-1 15 . once TGCGCCAGCAGTGAGGTGGCCTCTGTCCCTTATGCGCAGTATTTT CASSEVASVPYAQYF
TRBJ2-5 TRBV5-1 16 . . TGCGCCAGCAGCCTGAATGTAGCTCGCGGCGGGGAGACCCAGTACTTC CASSLNVARGGETQYF
TRBJ1-1 TRBV7-3 13 . few TGTGCCAGCAGAAAAGGGGTGAACACTGAAGCTTTCTTT CASRKGVNTEAFF
TRBJ2-5 TRBV5-4 13 . . TGTGCCAGCAGCTTGCCGGGTCGAGAGACCCAGTACTTC CASSLPGRETQYF
TRBJ2-7 TRBV19 17 TRBD1 . TGTGCCAGTAGTATGGTTTCGGGGGGACAGGGTCGCCACGAGCAGTACTTC CASSMVSGGQGRHEQYF
TRBJ1-4 TRBV7-9 15 TRBD1 . TGTGCCAGCAGCTCCATGGGACAGGGGAATGAAAAACTGTTTTTT CASSSMGQGNEKLFF
TRBJ1-1 TRBV5-4 11 . . TGTGCCAGCAGCTTGATGGGGCAGACTTTCTTT CASSLMGQTFF
TRBJ2-2 TRBV4-3 16 . . TGCGCCAGCAGCCAAGATAGGGAGGCGAACACCGGGGAGCTGTTTTTT CASSQDREANTGELFF
TRBJ2-7 TRBV11-2 12 . . TGTGCCAGCAGGGCGGACAGCTACGAGCAGTACTTC CASRADSYEQYF
TRBJ1-1 TRBV7-2 15 . . TGTGCCAGCAGCTCCCTCGTGGGGCGTAACACTGAAGCTTTCTTT CASSSLVGRNTEAFF
TRBJ1-6 TRBV10-3 13 . . TGTGCCATCAGTGAACGGGTTAATTCACCCCTCCACTTT CAISERVNSPLHF
TRBJ1-3 TRBV6-5 13 . few TGTGCCAGCAGACTCTCAGGGGGAAACACCATATATTTT CASRLSGGNTIYF
TRBJ1-5 TRBV13 14 . . TGTGCCAGCAGCTTCTGGGGAGGCAATCAGCCCCAGCATTTT CASSFWGGNQPQHF
TRBJ2-7 TRBV7-6 14 TRBD2 few TGTGCCAGCAGCCCCCGGGGGGGGCGGGACGAGCAGTACTTC CASSPRGGRDEQYF
TRBJ1-2 TRBV29-1 11 . . TGCAGCCCCCACAGCCACTATGGCTACACCTTC CSPHSHYGYTF
TRBJ2-4 TRBV10-3 13 TRBD1 . TGTGCCACCCAGGGGGCTGCCAAAAACATTCAGTACTTC CATQGAAKNIQYF
TRBJ1-2 TRBV7-2 15 . . TGTGCCAGCAGCCAGCCCCCACAGTATGGGTATGGCTACACCTTC CASSQPPQYGYGYTF
TRBJ2-1 TRBV21-1 18 . once TGTGCCAGCGGTCTGGAATCCTCTGGGACTACACTATACAATGAGCAGTTCTTC CASGLESSGTTLYNEQFF
TRBJ2-7 TRBV10-3 13 . . TGTGCCATCAGCCAACTAGAAGGCTACGAGCAGTACTTC CAISQLEGYEQYF
TRBJ1-2 TRBV4-3 15 . . TGCGCCAGCAGCCAAACGCTCCAGGAAAACTATGGCTACACCTTC CASSQTLQENYGYTF
TRBJ2-5 TRBV19 19 TRBD2 . TGTGCCAGTAGTATAGATTCAGGGGGGCTAGCGGGAGGGCAAGAGACCCAGTACTTC CASSIDSGGLAGGQETQYF
TRBJ2-5 TRBV2 13 . once TGTGCCAGCAGCCAGGACAGTTTGGGGGCCCAGTACTTC CASSQDSLGAQYF
TRBJ2-6 TRBV9 17 . once TGTGCCAGCAGCCCCCCCGCGGCAGCCTCTGGGGCCAACGTCCTGACTTTC CASSPPAAASGANVLTF
TRBJ1-5 TRBV5-8 16 TRBD1 . TGTGCCAGCAGCAAATACGGACAGGGTGATAATCAGCCCCAGCATTTT CASSKYGQGDNQPQHF
TRBJ1-2 TRBV28 13 . once TGTGCCAGCAATTACAGGGCCGCCTATGGCTACACCTTC CASNYRAAYGYTF
TRBJ2-6 TRBV4-1 18 . . TGCGCCAGCAGCCAGCAGACGGAGTCAAGCTCTGGGGCCAACGTCCTGACTTTC CASSQQTESSSGANVLTF
TRBJ2-1 TRBV27 16 TRBD2 . TGTGCCAGCAGTTCCAAACCGGGACTACCCTACAATGAGCAGTTCTTC CASSSKPGLPYNEQFF